Sequencing of this T cell receptor beta chain was carried out in a study of T cell changes during pregnancy in multiple sclerosis. In germline, CDR1 is SEHNR, CDR2 FQNEAQ (reference sequence). This CDR3 is built from 14 residues. The repertoire was sequenced with immunoSEQ multiplex PCR; TCRdb's copy has only in-frame clones and lacks some. The sample contains more than 100,000 clones, about 90% of which appear only once. The chain recombines TRBV7-9 with TRBJ2-2, with a possible D match to TRBD1 (5 bases). Sequencing was performed on peripheral blood, taken after pregnancy. This receptor was taken from a female donor with multiple sclerosis, enrolled in a pregnancy study. CDR3 sequence: CAWGRQSNTGELFF. CDR3 DNA sequence: TGTGCTTGGGGTAGACAGTCGAACACCGGGGAGCTGTTTTTT.